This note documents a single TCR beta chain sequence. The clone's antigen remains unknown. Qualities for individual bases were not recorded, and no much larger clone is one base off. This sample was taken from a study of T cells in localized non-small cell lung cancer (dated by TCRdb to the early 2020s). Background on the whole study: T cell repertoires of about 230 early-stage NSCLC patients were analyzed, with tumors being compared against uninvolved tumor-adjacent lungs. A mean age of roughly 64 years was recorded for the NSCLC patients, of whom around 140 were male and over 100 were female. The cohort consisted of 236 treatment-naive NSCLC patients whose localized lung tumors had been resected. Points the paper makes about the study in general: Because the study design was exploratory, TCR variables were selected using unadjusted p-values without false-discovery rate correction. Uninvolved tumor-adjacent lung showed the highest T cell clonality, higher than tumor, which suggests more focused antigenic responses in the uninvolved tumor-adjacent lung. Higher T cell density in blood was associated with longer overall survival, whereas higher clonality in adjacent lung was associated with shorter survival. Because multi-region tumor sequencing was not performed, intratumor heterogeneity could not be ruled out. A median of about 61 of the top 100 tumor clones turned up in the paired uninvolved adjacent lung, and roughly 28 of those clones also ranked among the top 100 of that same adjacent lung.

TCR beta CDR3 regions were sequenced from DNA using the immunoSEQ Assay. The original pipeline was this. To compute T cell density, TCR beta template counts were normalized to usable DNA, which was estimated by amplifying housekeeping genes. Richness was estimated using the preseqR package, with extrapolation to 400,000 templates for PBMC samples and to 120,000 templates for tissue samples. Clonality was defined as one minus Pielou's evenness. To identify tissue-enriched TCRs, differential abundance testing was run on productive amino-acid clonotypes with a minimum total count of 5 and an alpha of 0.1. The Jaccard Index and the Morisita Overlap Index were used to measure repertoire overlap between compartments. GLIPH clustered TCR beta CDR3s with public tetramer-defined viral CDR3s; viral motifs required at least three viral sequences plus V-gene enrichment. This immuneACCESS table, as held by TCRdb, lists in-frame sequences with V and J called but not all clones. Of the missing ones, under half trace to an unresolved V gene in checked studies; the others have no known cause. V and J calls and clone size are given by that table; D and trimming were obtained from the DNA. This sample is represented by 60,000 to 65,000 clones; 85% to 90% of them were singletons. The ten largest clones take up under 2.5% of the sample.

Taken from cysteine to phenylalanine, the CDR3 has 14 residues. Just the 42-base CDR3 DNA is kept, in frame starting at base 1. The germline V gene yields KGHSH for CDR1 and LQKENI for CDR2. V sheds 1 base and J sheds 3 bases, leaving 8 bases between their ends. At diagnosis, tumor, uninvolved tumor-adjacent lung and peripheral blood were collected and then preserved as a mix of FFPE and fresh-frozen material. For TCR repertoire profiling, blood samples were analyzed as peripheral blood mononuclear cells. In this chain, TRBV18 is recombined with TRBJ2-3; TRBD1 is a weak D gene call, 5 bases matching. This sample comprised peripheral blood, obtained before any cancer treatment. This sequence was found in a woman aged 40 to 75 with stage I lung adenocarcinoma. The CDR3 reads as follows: CASSPLQGTDTQYF. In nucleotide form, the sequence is TGTGCCAGCTCACCACTGCAGGGTACAGATACGCAGTATTTT.